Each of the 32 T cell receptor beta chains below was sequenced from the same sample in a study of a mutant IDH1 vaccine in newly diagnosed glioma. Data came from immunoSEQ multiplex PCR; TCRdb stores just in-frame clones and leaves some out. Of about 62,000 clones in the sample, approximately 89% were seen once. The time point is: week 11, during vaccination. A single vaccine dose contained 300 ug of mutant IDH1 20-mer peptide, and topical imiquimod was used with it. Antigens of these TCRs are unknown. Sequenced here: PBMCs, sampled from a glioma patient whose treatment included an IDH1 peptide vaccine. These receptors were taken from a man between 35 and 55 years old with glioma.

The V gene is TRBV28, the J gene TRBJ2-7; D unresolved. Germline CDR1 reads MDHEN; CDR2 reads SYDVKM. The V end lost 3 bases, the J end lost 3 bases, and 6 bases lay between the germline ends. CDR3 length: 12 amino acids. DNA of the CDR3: TGTGCCAGCAGTTTTTCGGGCTACGAGCAGTACTTC. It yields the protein CASSFSGYEQYF.

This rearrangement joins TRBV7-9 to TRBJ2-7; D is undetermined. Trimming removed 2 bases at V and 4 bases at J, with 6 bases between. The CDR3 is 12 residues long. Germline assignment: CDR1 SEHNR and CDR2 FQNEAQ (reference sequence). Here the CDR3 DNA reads TGTGCCAGCAGCTTAATGGCTTACGAGCAGTACTTC. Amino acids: CASSLMAYEQYF.

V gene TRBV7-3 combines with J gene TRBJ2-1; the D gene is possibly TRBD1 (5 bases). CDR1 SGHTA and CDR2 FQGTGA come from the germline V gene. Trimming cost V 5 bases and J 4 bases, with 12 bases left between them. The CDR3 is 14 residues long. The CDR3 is CASSPDSTYNEQFF. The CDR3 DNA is TGTGCCAGCAGCCCAGACAGCACGTACAATGAGCAGTTCTTC. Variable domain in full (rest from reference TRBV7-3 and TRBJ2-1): GAGVSQTPSNKVTEKGKYVELRCDPISGHTALYWYRQSLGQGPEFLIYFQGTGAADDSGLPNDRFFAVRPEGSVSTLKIQRTERGDSAVYLCASSPDSTYNEQFFGPGTRLTVL.

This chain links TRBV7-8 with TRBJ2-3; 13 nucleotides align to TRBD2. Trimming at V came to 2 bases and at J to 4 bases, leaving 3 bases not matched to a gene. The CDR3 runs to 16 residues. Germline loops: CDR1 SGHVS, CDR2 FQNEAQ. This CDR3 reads CASSLPGTSGADTQYF. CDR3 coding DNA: TGTGCCAGCAGCTTACCCGGGACTAGCGGGGCAGATACGCAGTATTTT.

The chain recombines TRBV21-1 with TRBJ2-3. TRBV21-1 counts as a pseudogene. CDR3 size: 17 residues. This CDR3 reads CASSKVGTHPNADTQYF. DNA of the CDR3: TGTGCCAGCAGCAAAGTAGGGACCCACCCGAACGCAGATACGCAGTATTTT.

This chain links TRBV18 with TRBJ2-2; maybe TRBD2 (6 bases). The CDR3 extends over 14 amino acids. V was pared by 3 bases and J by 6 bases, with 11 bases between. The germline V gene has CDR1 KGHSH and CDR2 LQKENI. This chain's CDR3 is CASSPSGGPGELFF. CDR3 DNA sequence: TGTGCCAGCTCACCGTCAGGAGGGCCCGGGGAGCTGTTTTTT.

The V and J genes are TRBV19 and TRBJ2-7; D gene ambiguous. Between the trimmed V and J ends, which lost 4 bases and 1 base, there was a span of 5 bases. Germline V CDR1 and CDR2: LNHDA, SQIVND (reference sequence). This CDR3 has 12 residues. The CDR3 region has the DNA TGTGCCAGTAGTAGCGTATCCTACGAGCAGTACTTC. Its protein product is CASSSVSYEQYF.

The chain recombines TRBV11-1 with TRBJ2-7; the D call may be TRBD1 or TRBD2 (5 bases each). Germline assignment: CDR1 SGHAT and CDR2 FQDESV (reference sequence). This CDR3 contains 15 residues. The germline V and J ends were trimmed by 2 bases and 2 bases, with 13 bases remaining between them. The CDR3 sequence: CASSLMRGGTYEQYF. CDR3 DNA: TGTGCCAGCAGCTTAATGAGGGGTGGAACCTACGAGCAGTACTTC.

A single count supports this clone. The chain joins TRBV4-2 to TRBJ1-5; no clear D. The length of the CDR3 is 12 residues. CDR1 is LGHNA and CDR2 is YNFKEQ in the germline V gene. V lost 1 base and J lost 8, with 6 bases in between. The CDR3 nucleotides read TGTGCCAGCAGCCAAGGCGAAGAGCCCCAGCATTTT. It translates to CASSQGEEPQHF.

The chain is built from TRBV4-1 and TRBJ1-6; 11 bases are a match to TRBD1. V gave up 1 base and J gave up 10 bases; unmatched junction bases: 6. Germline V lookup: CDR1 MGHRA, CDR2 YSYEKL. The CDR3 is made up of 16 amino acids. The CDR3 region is CASSQGDRGIRSPLHF. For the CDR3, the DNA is TGCGCCAGCAGCCAAGGGGACAGGGGGATTCGATCACCCCTCCACTTT.

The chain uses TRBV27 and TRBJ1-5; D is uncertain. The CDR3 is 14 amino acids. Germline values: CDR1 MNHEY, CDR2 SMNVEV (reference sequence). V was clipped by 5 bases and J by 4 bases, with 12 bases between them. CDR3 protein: CASSPTLWNQPQHF. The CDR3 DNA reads TGTGCCAGCAGTCCTACGTTGTGGAATCAGCCCCAGCATTTT.

In nucleotides, the CDR3 is TGTGCCAGCAGTGAATATGGGGTCGGCCAGAACTATGGCTACACCTTC. Its protein is CASSEYGVGQNYGYTF. V is TRBV25-1 and J is TRBJ1-2; no clear D. With 0 bases removed from V and 2 bases from J, the gap between germline ends came to 13 bases. This CDR3 region has 16 residues. CDR1 and CDR2 (germline): MGHDK, SYGVNS.

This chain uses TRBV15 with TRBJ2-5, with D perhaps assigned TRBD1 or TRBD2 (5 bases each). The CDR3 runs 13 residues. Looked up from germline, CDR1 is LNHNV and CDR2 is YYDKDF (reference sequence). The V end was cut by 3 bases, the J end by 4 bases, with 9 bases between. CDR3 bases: TGTGCCACCAGCAGGGTGAGGGGAGAGACCCAGTACTTC. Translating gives CATSRVRGETQYF.

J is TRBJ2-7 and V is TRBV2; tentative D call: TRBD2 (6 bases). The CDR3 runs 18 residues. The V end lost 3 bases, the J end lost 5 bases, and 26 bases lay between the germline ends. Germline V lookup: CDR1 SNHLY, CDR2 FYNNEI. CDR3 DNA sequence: TGTGCCAGCAGTGATTTGTATTTTCCGGGACTTTCTACGAACGAGCAGTACTTC. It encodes CASSDLYFPGLSTNEQYF. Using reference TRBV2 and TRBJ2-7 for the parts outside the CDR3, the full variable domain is EPEVTQTPSHQVTQMGQEVILRCVPISNHLYFYWYRQILGQKVEFLVSFYNNEISEKSEIFDDQFSVERPDGSNFTLKIRSTKLEDSAMYFCASSDLYFPGLSTNEQYFGPGTRLTVT.

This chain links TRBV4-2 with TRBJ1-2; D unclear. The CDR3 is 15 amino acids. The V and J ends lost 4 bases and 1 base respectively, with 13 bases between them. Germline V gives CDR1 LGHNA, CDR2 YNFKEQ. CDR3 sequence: CASSRPPRDNYGYTF. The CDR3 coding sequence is TGTGCCAGCAGCCGCCCGCCTAGGGATAACTATGGCTACACCTTC.

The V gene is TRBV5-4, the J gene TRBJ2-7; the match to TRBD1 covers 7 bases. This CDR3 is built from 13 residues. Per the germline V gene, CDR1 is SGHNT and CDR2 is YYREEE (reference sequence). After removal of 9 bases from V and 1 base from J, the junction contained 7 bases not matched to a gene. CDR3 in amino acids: CATRGSLSYEQYF. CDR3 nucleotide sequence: TGTGCCACCAGGGGGTCTCTTTCCTACGAGCAGTACTTC.

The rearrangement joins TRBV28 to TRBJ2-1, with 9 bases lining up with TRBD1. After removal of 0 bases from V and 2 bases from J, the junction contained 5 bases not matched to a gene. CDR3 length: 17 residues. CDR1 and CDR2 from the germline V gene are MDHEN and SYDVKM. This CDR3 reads CASSLWSRQGAYNEQFF. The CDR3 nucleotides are TGTGCCAGCAGTTTATGGTCCCGACAGGGGGCCTACAATGAGCAGTTCTTC.

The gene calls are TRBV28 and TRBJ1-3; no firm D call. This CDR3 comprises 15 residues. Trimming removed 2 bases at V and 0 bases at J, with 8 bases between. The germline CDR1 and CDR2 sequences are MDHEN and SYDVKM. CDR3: CASSLSQNSGNTIYF. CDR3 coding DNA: TGTGCCAGCAGTTTAAGTCAGAACTCTGGAAACACCATATATTTT.

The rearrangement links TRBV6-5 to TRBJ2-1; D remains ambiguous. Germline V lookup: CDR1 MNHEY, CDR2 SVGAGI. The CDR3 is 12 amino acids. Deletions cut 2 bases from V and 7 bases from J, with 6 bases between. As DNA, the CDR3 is TGTGCCAGCAGTTACGGGTTTAATGAGCAGTTCTTC. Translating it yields CASSYGFNEQFF.

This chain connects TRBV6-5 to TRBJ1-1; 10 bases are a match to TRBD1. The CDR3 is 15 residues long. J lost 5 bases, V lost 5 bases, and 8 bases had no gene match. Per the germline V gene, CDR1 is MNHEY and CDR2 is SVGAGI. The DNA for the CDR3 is TGTGCCAGCAGTACGCGGGGGACAGGGGTGACTGAAGCTTTCTTT. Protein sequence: CASSTRGTGVTEAFF.

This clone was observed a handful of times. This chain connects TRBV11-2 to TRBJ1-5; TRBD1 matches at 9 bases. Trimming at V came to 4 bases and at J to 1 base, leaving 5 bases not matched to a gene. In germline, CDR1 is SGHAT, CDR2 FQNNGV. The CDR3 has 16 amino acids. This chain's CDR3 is CASSYGQGMSNQPQHF. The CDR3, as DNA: TGTGCCAGCAGCTACGGACAGGGGATGAGCAATCAGCCCCAGCATTTT.

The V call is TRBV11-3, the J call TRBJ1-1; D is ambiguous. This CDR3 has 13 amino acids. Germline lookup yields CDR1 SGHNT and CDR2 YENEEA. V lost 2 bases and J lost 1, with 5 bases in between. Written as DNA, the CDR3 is TGTGCCAGCAGCTTAAGAGGGAACACTGAAGCTTTCTTT. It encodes CASSLRGNTEAFF.

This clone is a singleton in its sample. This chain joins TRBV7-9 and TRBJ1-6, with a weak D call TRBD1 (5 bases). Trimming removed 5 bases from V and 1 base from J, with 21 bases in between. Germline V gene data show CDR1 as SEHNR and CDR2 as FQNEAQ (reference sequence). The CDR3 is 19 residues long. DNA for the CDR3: TGTGCCAGCAGCCAACCAACAACCACAGGATATTCCTATAATTCACCCCTCCACTTT. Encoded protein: CASSQPTTTGYSYNSPLHF.

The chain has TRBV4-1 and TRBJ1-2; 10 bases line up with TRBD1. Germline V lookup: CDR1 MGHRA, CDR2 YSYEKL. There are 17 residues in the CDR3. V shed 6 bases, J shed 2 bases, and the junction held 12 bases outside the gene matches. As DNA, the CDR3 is TGCGCCAGCAGGGACCCGGGACAGGGGCTTCGAAACTATGGCTACACCTTC. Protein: CASRDPGQGLRNYGYTF.

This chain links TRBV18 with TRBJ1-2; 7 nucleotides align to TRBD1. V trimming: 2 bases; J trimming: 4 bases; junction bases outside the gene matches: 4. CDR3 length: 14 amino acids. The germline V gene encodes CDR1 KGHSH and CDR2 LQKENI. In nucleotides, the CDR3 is TGTGCCAGCTCACCAACAGGGGAGCCCTATGGCTACACCTTC. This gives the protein CASSPTGEPYGYTF.

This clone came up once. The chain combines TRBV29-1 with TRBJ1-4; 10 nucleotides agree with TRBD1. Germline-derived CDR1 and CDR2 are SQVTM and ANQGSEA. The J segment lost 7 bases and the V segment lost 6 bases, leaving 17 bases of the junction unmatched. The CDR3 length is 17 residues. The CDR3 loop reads CSVTGESGTGESEKLFF. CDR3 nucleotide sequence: TGCAGCGTCACTGGGGAAAGCGGGACAGGGGAGAGTGAAAAACTGTTTTTT.

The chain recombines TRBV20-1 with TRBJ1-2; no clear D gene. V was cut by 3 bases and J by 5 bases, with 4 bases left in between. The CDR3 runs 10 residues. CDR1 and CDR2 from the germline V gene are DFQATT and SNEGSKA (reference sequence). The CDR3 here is CSASSYGYTF. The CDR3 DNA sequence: TGCAGTGCTAGCAGTTATGGCTACACCTTC.

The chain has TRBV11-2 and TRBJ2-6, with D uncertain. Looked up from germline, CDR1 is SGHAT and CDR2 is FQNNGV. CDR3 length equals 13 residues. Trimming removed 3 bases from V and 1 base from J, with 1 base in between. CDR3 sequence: CASSLSGANVLTF. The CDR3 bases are TGTGCCAGCAGCTTGTCTGGGGCCAACGTCCTGACTTTC.

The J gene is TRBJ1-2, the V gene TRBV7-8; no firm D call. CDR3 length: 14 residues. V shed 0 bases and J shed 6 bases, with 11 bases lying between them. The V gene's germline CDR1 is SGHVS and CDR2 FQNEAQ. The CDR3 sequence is CASSLAGSMHGYTF. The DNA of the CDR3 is TGTGCCAGCAGCTTAGCGGGCAGTATGCATGGCTACACCTTC.

The CDR3 bases are TGTGCCAGCAGCTTGGCCGGGACCTTTGCGACCCAGTACTTC. It is translated as CASSLAGTFATQYF. This chain uses TRBV5-5 with TRBJ2-5, with D perhaps TRBD1 or TRBD2 (5 bases each). V was shortened by 0 bases and J by 7 bases, with 13 bases between the two germline ends. Germline V gene sequence: CDR1 SGHKS, CDR2 YYEKEE (reference sequence). The CDR3 spans 14 residues.

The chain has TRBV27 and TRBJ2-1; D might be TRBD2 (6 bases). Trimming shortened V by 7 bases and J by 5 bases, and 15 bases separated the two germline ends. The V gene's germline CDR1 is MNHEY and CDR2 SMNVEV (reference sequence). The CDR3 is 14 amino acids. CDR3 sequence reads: CASTRLGGDNEQFF. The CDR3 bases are TGTGCCAGCACCCGACTAGGAGGGGACAATGAGCAGTTCTTC.

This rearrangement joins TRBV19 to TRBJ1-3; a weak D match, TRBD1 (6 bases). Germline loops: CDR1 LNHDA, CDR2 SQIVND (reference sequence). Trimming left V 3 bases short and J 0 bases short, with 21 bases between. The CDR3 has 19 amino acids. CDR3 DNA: TGTGCCAGTAGTATCTCCTTGTCTCGAGGGGGAGTCTCTGGAAACACCATATATTTT. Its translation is CASSISLSRGGVSGNTIYF.